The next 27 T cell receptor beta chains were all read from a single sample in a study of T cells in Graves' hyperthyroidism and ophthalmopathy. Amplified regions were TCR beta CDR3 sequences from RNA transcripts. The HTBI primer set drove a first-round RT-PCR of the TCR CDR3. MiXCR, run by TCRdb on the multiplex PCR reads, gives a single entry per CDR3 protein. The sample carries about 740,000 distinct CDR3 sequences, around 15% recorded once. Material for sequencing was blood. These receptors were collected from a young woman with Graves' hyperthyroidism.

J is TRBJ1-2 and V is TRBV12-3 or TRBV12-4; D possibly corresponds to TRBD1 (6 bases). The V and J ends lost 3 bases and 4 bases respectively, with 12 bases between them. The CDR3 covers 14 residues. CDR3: CASSFTGSSYGYTF. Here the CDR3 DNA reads TGTGCCAGCAGTTTCACAGGGTCGAGCTATGGCTACACCTTC.

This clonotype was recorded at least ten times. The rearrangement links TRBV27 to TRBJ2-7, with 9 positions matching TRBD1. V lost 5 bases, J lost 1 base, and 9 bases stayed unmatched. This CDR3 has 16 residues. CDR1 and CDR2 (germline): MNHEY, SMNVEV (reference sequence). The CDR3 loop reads CASSPRGQGRSYEQYF. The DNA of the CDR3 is TGTGCCAGCAGTCCCCGGGGACAGGGCCGATCCTACGAGCAGTACTTC.

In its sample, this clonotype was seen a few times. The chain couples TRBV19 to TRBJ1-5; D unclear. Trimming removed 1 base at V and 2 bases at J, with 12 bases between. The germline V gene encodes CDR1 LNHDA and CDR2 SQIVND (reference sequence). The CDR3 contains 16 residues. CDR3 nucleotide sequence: TGTGCCAGTAGTATAGCGGGCAAGAAAGGCAATCAGCCCCAGCATTTT. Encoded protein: CASSIAGKKGNQPQHF.

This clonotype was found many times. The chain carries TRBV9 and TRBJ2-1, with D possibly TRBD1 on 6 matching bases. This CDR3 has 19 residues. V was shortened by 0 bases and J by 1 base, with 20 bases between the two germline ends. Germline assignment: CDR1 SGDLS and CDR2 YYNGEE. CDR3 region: CASSVDPFNRVGSYNEQFF. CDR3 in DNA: TGTGCCAGCAGCGTAGACCCCTTTAACAGGGTAGGATCCTACAATGAGCAGTTCTTC.

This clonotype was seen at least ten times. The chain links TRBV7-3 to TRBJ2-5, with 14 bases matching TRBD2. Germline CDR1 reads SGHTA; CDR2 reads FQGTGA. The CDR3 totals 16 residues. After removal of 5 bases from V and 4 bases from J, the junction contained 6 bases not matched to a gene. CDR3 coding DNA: TGTGCCAGCAGCCCAGGGACTAGCGGGAGCGGAGAGACCCAGTACTTC. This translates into CASSPGTSGSGETQYF.

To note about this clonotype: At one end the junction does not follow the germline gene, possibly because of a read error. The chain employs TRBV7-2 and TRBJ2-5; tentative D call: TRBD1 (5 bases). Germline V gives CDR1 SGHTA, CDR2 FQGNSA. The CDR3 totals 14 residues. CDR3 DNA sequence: TGTGCCAGCAGCTTGGCAGGGAAAGGAGAGACCCAGCACTTC. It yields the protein CASSLAGKGETQHF.

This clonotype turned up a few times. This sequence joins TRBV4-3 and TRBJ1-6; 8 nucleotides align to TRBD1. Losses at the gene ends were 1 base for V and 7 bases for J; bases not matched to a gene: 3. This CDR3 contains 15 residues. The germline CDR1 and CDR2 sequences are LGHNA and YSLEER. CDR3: CASSQVAGGNSPLHF. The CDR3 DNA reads TGCGCCAGCAGCCAAGTCGCAGGGGGCAATTCACCCCTCCACTTT.

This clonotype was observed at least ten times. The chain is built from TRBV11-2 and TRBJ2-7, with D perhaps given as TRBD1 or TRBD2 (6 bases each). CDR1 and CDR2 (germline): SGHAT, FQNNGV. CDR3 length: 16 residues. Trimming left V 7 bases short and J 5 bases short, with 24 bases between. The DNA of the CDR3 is TGTGCCAGCAAAAAGAATATGGGGGCGGGATTCAACGAGCAGTACTTC. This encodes CASKKNMGAGFNEQYF.

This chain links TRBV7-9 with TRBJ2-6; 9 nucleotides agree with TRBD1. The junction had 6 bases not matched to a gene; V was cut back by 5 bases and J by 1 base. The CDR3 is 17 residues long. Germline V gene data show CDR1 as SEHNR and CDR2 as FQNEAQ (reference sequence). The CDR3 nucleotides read TGTGCCAGCAGCCCCGGGACAGGGAGGTCTGGGGCCAACGTCCTGACTTTC. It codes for CASSPGTGRSGANVLTF. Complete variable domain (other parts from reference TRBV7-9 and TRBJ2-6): DTGVSQNPRHKITKRGQNVTFRCDPISEHNRLYWYRQTLGQGPEFLTYFQNEAQLEKSRLLSDRFSAERPKGSFSTLEIQRTEQGDSAMYLCASSPGTGRSGANVLTFGAGSRLTVL.

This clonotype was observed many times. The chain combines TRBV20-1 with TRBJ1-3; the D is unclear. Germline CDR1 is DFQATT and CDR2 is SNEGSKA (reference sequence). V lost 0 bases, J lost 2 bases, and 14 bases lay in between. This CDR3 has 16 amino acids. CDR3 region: CSARDPHAPAGNTIYF. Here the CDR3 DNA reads TGCAGTGCTAGAGATCCTCACGCGCCCGCTGGAAACACCATATATTTT.

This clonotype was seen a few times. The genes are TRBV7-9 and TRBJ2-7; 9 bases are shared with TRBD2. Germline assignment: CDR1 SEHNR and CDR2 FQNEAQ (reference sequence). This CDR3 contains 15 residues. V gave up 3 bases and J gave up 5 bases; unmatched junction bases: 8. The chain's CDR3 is CASSFEGGRADEQYF. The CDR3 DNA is TGTGCCAGCAGCTTCGAGGGCGGGAGGGCGGACGAGCAGTACTTC.

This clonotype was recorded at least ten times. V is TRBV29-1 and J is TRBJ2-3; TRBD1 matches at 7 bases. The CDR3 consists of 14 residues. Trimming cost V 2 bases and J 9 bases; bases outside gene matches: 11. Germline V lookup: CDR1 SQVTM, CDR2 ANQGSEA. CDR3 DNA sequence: TGCAGCGTTGAAACGGGACAGACGCTCAGGACGCAGTATTTT. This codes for CSVETGQTLRTQYF.

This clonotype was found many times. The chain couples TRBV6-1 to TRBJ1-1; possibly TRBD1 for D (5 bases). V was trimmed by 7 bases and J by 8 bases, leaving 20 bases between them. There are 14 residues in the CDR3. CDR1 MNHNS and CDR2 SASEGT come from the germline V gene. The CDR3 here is CASKFSGTGGEAFF. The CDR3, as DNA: TGTGCCAGCAAGTTTTCCGGGACGGGAGGGGAAGCTTTCTTT.

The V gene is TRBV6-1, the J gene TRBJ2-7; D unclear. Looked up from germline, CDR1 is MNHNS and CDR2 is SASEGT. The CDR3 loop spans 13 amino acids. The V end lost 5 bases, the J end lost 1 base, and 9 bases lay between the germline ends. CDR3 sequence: CASSPWVSYEQYF. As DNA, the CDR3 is TGTGCCAGCAGTCCCTGGGTTTCCTACGAGCAGTACTTC.

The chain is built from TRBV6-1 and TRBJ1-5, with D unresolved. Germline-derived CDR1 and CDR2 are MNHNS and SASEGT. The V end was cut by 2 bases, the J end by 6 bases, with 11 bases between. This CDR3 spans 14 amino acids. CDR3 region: CASSEISFGQPQHF. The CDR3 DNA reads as TGTGCCAGCAGTGAAATAAGTTTCGGTCAGCCCCAGCATTTT.

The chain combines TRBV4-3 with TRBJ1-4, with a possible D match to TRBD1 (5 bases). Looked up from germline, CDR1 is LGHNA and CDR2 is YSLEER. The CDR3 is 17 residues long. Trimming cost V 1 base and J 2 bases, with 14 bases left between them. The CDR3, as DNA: TGCGCCAGCAGCCAAGTGGTGGGGGTATCTACTAATGAAAAACTGTTTTTT. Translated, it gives CASSQVVGVSTNEKLFF.

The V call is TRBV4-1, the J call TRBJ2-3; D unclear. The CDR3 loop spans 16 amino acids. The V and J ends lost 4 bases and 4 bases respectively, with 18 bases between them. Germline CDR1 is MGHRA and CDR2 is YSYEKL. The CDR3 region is CASSRRSGPPPDTQYF. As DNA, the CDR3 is TGCGCCAGCAGCCGCCGCTCAGGTCCCCCCCCAGATACGCAGTATTTT.

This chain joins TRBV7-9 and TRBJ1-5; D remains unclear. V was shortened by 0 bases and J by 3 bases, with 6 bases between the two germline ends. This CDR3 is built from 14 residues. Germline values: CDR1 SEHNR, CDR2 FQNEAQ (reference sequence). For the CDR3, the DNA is TGTGCCAGCAGCTTAGCGGTTGACAATCAGCCCCAGCATTTT. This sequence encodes CASSLAVDNQPQHF.

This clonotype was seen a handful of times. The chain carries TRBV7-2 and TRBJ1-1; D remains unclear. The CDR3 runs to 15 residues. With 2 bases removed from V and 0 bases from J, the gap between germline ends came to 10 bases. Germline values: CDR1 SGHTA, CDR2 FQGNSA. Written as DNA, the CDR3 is TGTGCCAGCAGCTTACGACGGCGGATGAACACTGAAGCTTTCTTT. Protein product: CASSLRRRMNTEAFF. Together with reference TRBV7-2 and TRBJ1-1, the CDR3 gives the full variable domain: GAGVSQSPSNKVTEKGKDVELRCDPISGHTALYWYRQSLGQGLEFLIYFQGNSAPDKSGLPSDRFSAERTGGSVSTLTIQRTQQEDSAVYLCASSLRRRMNTEAFFGQGTRLTVV.

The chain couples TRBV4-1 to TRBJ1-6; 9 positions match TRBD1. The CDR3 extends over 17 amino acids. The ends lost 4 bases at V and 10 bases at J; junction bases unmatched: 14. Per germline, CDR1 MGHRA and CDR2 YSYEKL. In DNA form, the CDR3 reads TGCGCCAGCAGCCTCTCCCAATCGGGACAGGGTAGATCACCCCTCCACTTT. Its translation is CASSLSQSGQGRSPLHF.

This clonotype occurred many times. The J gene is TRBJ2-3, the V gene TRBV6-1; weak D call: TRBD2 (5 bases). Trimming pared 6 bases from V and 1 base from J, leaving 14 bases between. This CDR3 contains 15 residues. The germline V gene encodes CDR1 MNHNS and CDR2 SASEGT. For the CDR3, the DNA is TGTGCCAGCAGCCTCATCGGAGGTGGCACAGATACGCAGTATTTT. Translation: CASSLIGGGTDTQYF.

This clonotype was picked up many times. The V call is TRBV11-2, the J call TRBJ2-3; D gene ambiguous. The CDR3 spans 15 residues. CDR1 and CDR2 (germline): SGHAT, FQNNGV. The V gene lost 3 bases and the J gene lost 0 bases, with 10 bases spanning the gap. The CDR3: CASSFGPSSTDTQYF. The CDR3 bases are TGTGCCAGCAGCTTTGGGCCAAGCAGCACAGATACGCAGTATTTT.

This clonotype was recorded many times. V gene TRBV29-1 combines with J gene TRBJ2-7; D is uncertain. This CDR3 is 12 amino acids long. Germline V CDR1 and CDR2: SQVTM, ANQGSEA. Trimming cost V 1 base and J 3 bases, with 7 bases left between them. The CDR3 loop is CSVEGASYEQYF. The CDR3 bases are TGCAGCGTTGAAGGGGCGAGCTACGAGCAGTACTTC.

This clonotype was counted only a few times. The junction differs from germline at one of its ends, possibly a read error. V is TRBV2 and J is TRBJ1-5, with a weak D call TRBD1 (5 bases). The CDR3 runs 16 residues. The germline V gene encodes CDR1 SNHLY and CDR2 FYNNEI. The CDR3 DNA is TGTGCCAGCAGCGAAGGGGCCATCTACGTGGGGCAGCCCCAGCATTTT. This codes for CASSEGAIYVGQPQHF.

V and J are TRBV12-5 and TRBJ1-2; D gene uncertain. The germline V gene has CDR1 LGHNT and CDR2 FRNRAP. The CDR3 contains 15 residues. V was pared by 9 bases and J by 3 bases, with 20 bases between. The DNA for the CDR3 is TGTGCTAGGCCCCTCTTCTTCCAACACCACTATGGCTACACCTTC. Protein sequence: CARPLFFQHHYGYTF.

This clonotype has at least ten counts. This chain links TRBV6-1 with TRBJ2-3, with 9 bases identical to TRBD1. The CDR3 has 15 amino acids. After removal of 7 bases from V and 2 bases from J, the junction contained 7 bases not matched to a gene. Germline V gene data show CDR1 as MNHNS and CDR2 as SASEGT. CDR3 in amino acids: CASTLGTGPTDTQYF. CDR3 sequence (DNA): TGTGCCAGCACCCTCGGGACAGGGCCCACAGATACGCAGTATTTT.

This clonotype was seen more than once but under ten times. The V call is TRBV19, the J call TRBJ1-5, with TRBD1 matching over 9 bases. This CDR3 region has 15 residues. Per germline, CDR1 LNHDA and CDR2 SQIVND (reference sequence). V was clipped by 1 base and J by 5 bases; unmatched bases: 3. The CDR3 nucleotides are TGTGCCAGTAGTATAGGGGACAGGGAGTATCAGCCCCAGCATTTT. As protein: CASSIGDREYQPQHF.